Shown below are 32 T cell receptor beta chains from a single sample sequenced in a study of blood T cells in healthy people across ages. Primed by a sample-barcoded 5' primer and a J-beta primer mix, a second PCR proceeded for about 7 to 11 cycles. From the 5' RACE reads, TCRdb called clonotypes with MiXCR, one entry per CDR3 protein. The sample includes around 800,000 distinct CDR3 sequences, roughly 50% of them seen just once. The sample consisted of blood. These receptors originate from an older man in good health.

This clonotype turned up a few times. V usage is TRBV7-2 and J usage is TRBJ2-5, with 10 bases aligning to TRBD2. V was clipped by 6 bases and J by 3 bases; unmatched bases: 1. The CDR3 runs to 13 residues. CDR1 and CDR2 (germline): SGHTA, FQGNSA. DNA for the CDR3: TGTGCCAGCAGACTAGCGGGAAAAGAGACCCAGTACTTC. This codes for CASRLAGKETQYF.

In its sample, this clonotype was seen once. CDR3 DNA: TGTGCCAGCTCACCATTGAGCGGGAGCGAATACGAGCAGTACTTC. This encodes CASSPLSGSEYEQYF. The J gene is TRBJ2-5, the V gene TRBV18; the match to TRBD2 covers 8 bases. The J call may be wrong; the DNA end is better matched by TRBJ2-7. The CDR3 has 15 residues. Germline-derived CDR1 and CDR2 are KGHSH and LQKENI.

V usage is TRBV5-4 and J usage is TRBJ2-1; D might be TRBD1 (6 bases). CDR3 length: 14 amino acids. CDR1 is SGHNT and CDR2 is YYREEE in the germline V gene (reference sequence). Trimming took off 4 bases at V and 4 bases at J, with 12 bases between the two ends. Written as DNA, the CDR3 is TGTGCCAGCAGCCATCGACAGGCTTACAATGAGCAGTTCTTC. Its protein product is CASSHRQAYNEQFF.

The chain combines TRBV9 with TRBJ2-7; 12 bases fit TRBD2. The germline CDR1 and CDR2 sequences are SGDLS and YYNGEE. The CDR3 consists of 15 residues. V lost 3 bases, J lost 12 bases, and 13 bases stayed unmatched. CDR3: CASSDGSLAGGPRYF. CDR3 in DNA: TGTGCCAGCAGCGACGGCAGCCTAGCGGGAGGGCCGAGGTACTTC.

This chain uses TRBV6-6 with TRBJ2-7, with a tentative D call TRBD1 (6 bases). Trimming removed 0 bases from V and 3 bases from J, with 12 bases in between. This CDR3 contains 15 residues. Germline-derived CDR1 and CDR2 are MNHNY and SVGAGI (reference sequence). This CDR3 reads CASSYSGQPSYEQYF. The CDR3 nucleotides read TGTGCCAGCAGTTACTCCGGACAGCCGAGCTACGAGCAGTACTTC.

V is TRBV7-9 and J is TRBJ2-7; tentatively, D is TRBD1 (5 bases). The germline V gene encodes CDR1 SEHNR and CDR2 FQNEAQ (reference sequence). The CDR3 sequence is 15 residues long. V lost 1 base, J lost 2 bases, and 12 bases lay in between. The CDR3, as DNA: TGTGCCAGCAGCTTAGACGAGACAGAGGCCTACGAGCAGTACTTC. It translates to CASSLDETEAYEQYF.

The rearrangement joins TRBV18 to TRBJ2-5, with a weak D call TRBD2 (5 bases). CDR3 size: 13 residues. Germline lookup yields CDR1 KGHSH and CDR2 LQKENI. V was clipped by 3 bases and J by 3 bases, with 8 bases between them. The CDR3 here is CASSPTREETQYF. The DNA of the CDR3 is TGTGCCAGCTCACCCACGAGGGAAGAGACCCAGTACTTC.

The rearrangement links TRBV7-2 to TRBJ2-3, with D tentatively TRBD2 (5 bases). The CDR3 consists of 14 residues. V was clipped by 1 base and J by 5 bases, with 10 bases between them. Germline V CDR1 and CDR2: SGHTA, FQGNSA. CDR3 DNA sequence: TGTGCCAGCAGCTTAGTGGGTAGCGTAGATACGCAGTATTTT. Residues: CASSLVGSVDTQYF.

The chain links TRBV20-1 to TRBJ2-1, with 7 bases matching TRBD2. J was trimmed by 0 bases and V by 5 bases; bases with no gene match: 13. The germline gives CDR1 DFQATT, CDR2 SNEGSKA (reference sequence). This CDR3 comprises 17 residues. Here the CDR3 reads CSASTFGGGDSYNEQFF. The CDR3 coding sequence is TGCAGTGCTTCTACCTTTGGGGGGGGGGACTCCTACAATGAGCAGTTCTTC.

The CDR3 reads CASSLGDYPTGELFF. The CDR3 DNA is TGTGCCAGCAGTTTAGGGGACTATCCCACCGGGGAGCTGTTTTTT. The chain carries TRBV28 and TRBJ2-2; TRBD2 agrees at 7 bases. Trimming took 2 bases from V and 4 from J; bases not matched to a gene: 4. This CDR3 region has 15 residues. The germline gives CDR1 MDHEN, CDR2 SYDVKM.

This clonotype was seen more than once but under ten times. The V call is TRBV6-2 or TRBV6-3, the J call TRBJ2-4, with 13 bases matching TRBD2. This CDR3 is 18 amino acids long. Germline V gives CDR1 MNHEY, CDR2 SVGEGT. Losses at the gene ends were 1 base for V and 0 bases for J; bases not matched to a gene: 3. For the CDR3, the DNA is TGTGCCAGCAGTTACTGGGGACTAGCGGGACGAGCCAAAAACATTCAGTACTTC. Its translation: CASSYWGLAGRAKNIQYF.

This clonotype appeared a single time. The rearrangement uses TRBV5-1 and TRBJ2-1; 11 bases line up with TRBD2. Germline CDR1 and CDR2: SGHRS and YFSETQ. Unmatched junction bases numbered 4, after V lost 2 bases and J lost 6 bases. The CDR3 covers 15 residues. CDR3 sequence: CASSLVAGGTNEQFF. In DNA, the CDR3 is TGCGCCAGCAGCTTAGTAGCGGGAGGGACCAATGAGCAGTTCTTC.

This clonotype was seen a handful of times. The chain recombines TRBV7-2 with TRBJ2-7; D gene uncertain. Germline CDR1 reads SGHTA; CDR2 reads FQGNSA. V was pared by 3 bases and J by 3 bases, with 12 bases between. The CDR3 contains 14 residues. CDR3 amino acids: CASSFGMVDYEQYF. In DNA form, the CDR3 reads TGTGCCAGCAGCTTTGGGATGGTCGACTACGAGCAGTACTTC.

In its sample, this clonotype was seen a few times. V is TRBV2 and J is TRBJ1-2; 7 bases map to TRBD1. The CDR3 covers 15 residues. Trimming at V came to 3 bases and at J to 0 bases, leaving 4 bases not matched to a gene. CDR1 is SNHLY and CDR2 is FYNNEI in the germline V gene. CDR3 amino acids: CASSDRGGSNYGYTF. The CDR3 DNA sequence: TGTGCCAGCAGTGACAGGGGGGGGTCTAACTATGGCTACACCTTC.

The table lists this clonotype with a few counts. In DNA form, the CDR3 reads TGTGCCAGCAGCCGCCTTCCAGCGGTGGGGGAGCAGTACTTC. Its protein product is CASSRLPAVGEQYF. The chain uses TRBV3-1 and TRBJ2-4, with D perhaps matching TRBD1 or TRBD2 (5 bases each). The CDR3 consists of 14 residues. CDR1 and CDR2 (germline): LGHDT, YNNKEL (reference sequence). Trimming took 4 bases from V and 13 from J, leaving 20 bases between them.

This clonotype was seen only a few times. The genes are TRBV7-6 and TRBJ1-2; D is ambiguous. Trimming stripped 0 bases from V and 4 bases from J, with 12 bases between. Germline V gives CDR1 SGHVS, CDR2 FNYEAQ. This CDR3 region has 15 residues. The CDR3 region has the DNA TGTGCCAGCAGCTTAGCCTCGGGAGGTGGCTATGGCTACACCTTC. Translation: CASSLASGGGYGYTF.

The DNA for the CDR3 is TGCGCCAGCAGCTTAGGGACTCAAGGCTACAATGAGCAGTTCTTC. It codes for CASSLGTQGYNEQFF. The rearrangement uses TRBV5-1 and TRBJ2-1, with D possibly matching TRBD2 (6 bases). Germline CDR1 is SGHRS and CDR2 is YFSETQ. The germline V and J ends were trimmed by 2 bases and 3 bases, with 12 bases remaining between them. CDR3 size: 15 residues.

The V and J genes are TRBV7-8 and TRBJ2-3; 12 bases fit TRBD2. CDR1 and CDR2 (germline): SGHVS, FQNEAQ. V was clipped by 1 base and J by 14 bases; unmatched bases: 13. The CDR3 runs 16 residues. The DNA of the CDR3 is TGTGCCAGCAGCTTAGGTCTAGCGGGAGGGCACAGATACGCGTATTTT. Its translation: CASSLGLAGGHRYAYF.

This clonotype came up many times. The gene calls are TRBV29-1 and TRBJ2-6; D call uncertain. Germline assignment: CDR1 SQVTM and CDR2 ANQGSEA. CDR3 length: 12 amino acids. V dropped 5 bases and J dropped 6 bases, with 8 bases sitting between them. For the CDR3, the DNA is TGCAGCGTTTGGGGTCCGGCCAACGTCCTGACTTTC. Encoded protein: CSVWGPANVLTF.

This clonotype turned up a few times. Written as DNA, the CDR3 is TGTGCCAGCAGCTCTCGACAGGGAGAAAACAATGAGCAGTTCTTC. Its protein is CASSSRQGENNEQFF. The chain uses TRBV11-1 and TRBJ2-1; 7 bases fit TRBD1. The CDR3 has 15 residues. Germline V gene data show CDR1 as SGHAT and CDR2 as FQDESV (reference sequence). The J segment lost 5 bases and the V segment lost 4 bases, leaving 8 bases of the junction unmatched.

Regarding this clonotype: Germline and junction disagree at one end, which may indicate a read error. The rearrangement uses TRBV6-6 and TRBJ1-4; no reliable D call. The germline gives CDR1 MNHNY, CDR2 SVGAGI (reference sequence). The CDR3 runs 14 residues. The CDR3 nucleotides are TGTGCCAGCAGTTACTCGGCTAGGGTCGAAAAACCGTTTTTT. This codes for CASSYSARVEKPFF.

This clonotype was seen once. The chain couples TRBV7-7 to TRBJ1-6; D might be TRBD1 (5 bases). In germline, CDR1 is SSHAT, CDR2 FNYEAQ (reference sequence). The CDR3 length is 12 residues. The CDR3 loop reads CASARADSPLHF. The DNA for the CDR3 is TGTGCTAGCGCCAGGGCGGATTCACCCCTCCACTTT.

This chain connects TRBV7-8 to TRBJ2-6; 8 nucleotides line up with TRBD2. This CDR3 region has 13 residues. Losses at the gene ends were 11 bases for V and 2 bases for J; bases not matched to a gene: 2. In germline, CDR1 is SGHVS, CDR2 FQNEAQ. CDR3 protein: CAAGRAGANVLTF. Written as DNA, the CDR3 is TGTGCCGCCGGGAGGGCTGGGGCCAACGTCCTGACTTTC.

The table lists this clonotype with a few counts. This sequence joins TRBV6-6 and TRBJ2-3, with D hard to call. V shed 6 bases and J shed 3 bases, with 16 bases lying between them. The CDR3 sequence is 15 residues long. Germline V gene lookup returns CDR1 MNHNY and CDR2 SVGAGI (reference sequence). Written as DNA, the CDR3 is TGTGCCAGCAGGGACCGGACCCTGGGTACAGATACGCAGTATTTT. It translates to CASRDRTLGTDTQYF.

In DNA, the CDR3 is TGCAGTGCTAGAGATGCAATAAGCTACGAGCAGTACTTC. It translates to CSARDAISYEQYF. The rearrangement uses TRBV20-1 and TRBJ2-7; D is undetermined. Germline lookup yields CDR1 DFQATT and CDR2 SNEGSKA (reference sequence). V was clipped by 0 bases and J by 3 bases, with 9 bases between them. This CDR3 comprises 13 residues.

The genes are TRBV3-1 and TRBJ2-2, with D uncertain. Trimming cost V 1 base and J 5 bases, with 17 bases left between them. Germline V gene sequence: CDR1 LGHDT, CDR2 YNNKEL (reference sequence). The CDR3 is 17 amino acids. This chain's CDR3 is CASSQGYPDTGTGELFF. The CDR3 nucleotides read TGTGCCAGCAGCCAAGGCTACCCTGACACTGGGACCGGGGAGCTGTTTTTT. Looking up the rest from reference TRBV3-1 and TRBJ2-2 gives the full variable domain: DTAVSQTPKYLVTQMGNDKSIKCEQNLGHDTMYWYKQDSKKFLKIMFSYNNKELIINETVPNRFSPKSPDKAHLNLHINSLELGDSAVYFCASSQGYPDTGTGELFFGEGSRLTVL.

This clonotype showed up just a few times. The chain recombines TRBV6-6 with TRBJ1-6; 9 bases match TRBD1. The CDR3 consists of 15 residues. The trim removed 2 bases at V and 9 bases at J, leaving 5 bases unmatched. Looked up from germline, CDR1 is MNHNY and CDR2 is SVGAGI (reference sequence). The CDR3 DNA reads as TGTGCCAGCAGTTACCGGGACAGGGTGGCTTCACCCCTCCACTTT. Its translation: CASSYRDRVASPLHF.

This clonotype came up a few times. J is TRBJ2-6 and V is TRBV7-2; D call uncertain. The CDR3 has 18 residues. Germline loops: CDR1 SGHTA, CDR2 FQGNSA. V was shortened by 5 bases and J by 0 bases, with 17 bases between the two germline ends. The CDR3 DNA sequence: TGTGCCAGCAGCCCTCAGACGGGTAAATCCTCTGGGGCCAACGTCCTGACTTTC. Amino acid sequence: CASSPQTGKSSGANVLTF.

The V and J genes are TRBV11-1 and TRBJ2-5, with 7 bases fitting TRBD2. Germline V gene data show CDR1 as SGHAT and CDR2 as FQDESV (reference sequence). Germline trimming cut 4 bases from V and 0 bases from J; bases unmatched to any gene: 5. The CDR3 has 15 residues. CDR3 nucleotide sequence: TGTGCCAGCAGCTCCCGAGCGGGAAACCAAGAGACCCAGTACTTC. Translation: CASSSRAGNQETQYF.

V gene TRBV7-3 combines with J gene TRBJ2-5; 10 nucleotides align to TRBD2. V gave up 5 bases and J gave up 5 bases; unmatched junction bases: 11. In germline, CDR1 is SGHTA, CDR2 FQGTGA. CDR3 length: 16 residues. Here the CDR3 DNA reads TGTGCCAGCAGCGCTTACTCACTAGCGGGGACGGAGACCCAGTACTTC. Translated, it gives CASSAYSLAGTETQYF.

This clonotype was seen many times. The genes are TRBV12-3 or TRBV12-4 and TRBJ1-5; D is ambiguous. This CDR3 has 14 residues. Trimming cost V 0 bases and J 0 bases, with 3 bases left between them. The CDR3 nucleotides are TGTGCCAGCAGTTTAGCAGGTAGCAATCAGCCCCAGCATTTT. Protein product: CASSLAGSNQPQHF.

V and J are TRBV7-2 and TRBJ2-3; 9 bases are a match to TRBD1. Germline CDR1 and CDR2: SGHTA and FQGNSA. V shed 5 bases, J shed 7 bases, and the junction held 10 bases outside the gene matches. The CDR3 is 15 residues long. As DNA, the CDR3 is TGTGCCAGCAGCCCCACCCGGGACAGGGTTTATACGCAGTATTTT. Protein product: CASSPTRDRVYTQYF.